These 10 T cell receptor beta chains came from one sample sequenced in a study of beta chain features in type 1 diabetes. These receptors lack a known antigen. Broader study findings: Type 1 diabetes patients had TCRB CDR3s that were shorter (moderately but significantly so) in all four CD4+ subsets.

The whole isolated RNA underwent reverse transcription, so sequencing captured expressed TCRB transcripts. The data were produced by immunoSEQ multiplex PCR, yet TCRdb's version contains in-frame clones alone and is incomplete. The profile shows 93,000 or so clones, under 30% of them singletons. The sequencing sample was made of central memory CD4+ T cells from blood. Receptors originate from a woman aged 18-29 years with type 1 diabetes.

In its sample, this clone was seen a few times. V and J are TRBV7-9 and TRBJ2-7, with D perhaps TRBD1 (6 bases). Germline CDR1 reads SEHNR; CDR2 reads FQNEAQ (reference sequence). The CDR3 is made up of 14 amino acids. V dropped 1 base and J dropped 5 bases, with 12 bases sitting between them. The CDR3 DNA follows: TGTGCCAGCAGCTTAGGGCAGGGGAACCACGAGCAGTACGTC. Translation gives CASSLGQGNHEQYV.

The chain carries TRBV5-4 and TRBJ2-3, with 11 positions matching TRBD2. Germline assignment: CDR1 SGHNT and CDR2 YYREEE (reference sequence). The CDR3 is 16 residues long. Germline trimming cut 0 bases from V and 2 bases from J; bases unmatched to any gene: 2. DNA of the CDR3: TGTGCCAGCAGCTTGGCTAGCGGGAGGACCACAGATACGCAGTATTTT. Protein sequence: CASSLASGRTTDTQYF.

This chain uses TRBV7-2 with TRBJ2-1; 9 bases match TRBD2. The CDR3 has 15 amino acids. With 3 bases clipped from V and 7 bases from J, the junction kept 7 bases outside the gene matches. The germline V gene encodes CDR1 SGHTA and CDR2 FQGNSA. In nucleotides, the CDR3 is TGTGCCAGCAGCTTTAGCGGGAGCTACCTTAATGAGCAGTTCTTC. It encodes CASSFSGSYLNEQFF. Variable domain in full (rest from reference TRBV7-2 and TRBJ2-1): GAGVSQSPSNKVTEKGKDVELRCDPISGHTALYWYRQSLGQGLEFLIYFQGNSAPDKSGLPSDRFSAERTGGSVSTLTIQRTQQEDSAVYLCASSFSGSYLNEQFFGPGTRLTVL.

CDR3 bases: TGTGCCAGCAGTTTAGGGGCTCCAGGGGGCCCGGGTCAGCCCCAGCATTTT. Translation gives CASSLGAPGGPGQPQHF. This chain connects TRBV27 to TRBJ1-5; 8 bases agree with TRBD1. CDR3 length: 17 amino acids. V lost 2 bases and J lost 6; bases outside the gene matches: 12. Per germline, CDR1 MNHEY and CDR2 SMNVEV (reference sequence).

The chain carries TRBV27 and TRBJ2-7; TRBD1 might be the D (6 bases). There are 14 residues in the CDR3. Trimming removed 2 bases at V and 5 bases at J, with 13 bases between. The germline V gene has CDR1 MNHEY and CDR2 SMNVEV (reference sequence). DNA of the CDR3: TGTGCCAGCAGTTTAGAGGCTGGGACAAACGAGCAGTACGTC. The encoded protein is CASSLEAGTNEQYV.

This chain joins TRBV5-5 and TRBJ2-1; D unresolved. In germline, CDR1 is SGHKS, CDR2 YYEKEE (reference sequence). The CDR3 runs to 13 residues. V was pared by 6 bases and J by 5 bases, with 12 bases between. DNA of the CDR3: TGTGCCAGCACTTTAGCCCCACACAATGAGCAGTTCTTC. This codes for CASTLAPHNEQFF.

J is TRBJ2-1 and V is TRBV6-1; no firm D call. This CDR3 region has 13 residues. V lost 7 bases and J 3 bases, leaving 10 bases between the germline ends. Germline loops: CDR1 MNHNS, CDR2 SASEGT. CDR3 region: CASNGLLYNEQFF. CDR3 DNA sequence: TGTGCCAGCAATGGCCTCCTCTACAATGAGCAGTTCTTC.

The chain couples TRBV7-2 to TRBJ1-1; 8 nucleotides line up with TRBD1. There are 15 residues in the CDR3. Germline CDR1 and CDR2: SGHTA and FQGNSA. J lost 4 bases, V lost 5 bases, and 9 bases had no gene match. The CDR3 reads CASSLWTGKGTEAFF. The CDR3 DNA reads TGTGCCAGCAGCCTTTGGACAGGGAAGGGCACTGAAGCTTTCTTT.

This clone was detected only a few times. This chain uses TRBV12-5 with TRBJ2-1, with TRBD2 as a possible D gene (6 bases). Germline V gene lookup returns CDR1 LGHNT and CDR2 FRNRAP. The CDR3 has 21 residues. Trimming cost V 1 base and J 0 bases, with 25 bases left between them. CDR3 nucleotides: TGTGCTAGTGGTTTGGCCACCGCCTTTTACGGGAGTAATTCCTCCTACAATGAGCAGTTCTTC. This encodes CASGLATAFYGSNSSYNEQFF. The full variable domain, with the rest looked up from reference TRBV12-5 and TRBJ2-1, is DARVTQTPRHKVTEMGQEVTMRCQPILGHNTVFWYRQTMMQGLELLAYFRNRAPLDDSGMPKDRFSAEMPDATLATLKIQPSEPRDSAVYFCASGLATAFYGSNSSYNEQFFGPGTRLTVL.

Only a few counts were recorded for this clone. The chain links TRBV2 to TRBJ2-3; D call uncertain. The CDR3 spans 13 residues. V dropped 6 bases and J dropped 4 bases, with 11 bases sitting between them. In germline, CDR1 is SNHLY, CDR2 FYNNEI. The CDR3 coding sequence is TGTGCCAGCAGGGGCCCGGCAGCAGATACGCAGTATTTT. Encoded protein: CASRGPAADTQYF.